This T cell receptor beta chain was recovered during a study of T cells expressing NK-cell markers (dated by TCRdb to about 2020). Concerning the study at large: Three sorted T-cell subsets (CD3+CD56+NKG2C+, CD3+CD56+NKG2C- and CD3+CD56-NKG2C+) from about 8 donors had their TCR beta-chain repertoires profiled. Among the eight sequenced donors, only one was HCMV-seronegative, while the other seven were HCMV-seropositive. All eight donors whose samples were sequenced were randomly selected healthy volunteers, three of them men and five women. Libraries were sequenced as 2 x 150 bp reads on Illumina HiSeq 2000/2500, MiSeq or NextSeq. The research as a whole found: It remained unclear whether the expanded NKG2C-expressing T cell clones were specific for HCMV antigens. Those dominant clonotypes were again the most abundant among CD3+CD56-NKG2C+ cells in a few donors, at about 25-60.1%. For about 6 donors, the dominant CD3+CD56+NKG2C+ clonotypes were among the top 10 CD8+ clonotypes and accounted for roughly 1.0-8% of CD8+ T cells.

HCMV-specific IgG was detected in serum with a commercial ELISA kit to determine HCMV serostatus. Peripheral blood mononuclear cells were isolated from blood by Ficoll density gradient centrifugation. The data were produced on an Illumina HiSeq 2000. 5'RACE template switching, by which a universal primer site and unique molecular identifiers were added, was used to make TCR beta cDNA libraries. cDNA synthesis was primed from the TCR beta constant segment, followed by two successive PCR amplification steps. In the source study's methods: MIGEC handled demultiplexing of the reads and grouping by UMI, while MiTCR was used to assemble and quantify clonotypes. To exclude erroneous sequences, only TCR cDNA sequences supported by at least two reads were retained. The tcR package was used for downstream repertoire analysis, and clonotypes were matched across fractions by CDR3 nucleotide sequence plus V segment. VDJmatch was used to annotate antigen specificity against VDJdb, with one amino acid substitution in CDR3 allowed. Each CDR3 protein sequence appears as one entry after TCRdb reprocessed the reads, and no DNA is included. The authors' filters were not applied to this entry. The sample table includes 550,000 or so distinct CDR3 sequences. 3.5% to 4.5% of the sample goes to the ten largest clones.

Comments on this clonotype: No cognate antigen has been identified for it.

CDR1 and CDR2 are drawn from the germline V gene: ENHRY, SYGVKD. From the cysteine through the phenylalanine, the CDR3 covers 11 amino acids. No nucleotide data were recorded. This chain joins TRBV10-3 to TRBJ2-3; lacking DNA, the TRBD1 call made by TCRdb goes unchecked. The sequencing input was blood T cells: a sorted CD56 or NKG2C T cell subset, CD4+ or CD8+ T cells, or bulk PBMC T cells (not recorded which). This clonotype was obtained from a man younger than 30 in good health. Donor details come from another sample of the same person, matched by shared clones. The CDR3 region: CATAGSDTQYF.